This T cell receptor (beta chain) appears in the sequencing data of a study of shared clonotypes between healthy human individuals. Some clones are missing from TCRdb's copy, which holds only in-frame ones; the method was immunoSEQ multiplex PCR. The top ten clones hold 0.067% of a sample with about 180,000 clones, around 93% of them seen once. Donors included only healthy HIV-negative adults lacking recent acute infections or vaccinations. The sequence came from a woman aged 25 to 39 in good health. The sequenced material came from naive CD4+ T cells sorted from blood. The subset denotes: CD45RA+ positively selected.

The CDR3 DNA follows: TGTGCCAGCAGCCCGAGGACAGCACACACTGAAGCTTTCTTT. Translating gives CASSPRTAHTEAFF. The V call is TRBV6-5, the J call TRBJ1-1, with D tentatively TRBD1 (6 bases). The CDR3 loop spans 14 amino acids. V was clipped by 6 bases and J by 3 bases, with 14 bases between them. In germline, CDR1 is MNHEY, CDR2 SVGAGI.